This T cell receptor (beta chain) was identified during a study of patients with pleural tuberculosis. The table lists this clonotype with many counts. MiXCR, applied by TCRdb to the reads, yields one record per CDR3 protein. There are around 30,000 distinct CDR3 sequences in the sample; over 15% occur only once, and 3.5% lies in the top ten. The V gene lost 3 bases and the J gene lost 4 bases, with 6 bases spanning the gap. The CDR3 runs to 12 residues. Germline assignment: CDR1 SGHAT and CDR2 FQNNGV. The V call is TRBV11-2, the J call TRBJ1-1, with unresolved D. The specimen sequenced was peripheral blood. This receptor was obtained from a human donor with pleural tuberculosis. The CDR3 region has the DNA TGTGCCAGCAGCTTGGAAACCACTGAAGCTTTCTTT. Its protein is CASSLETTEAFF.